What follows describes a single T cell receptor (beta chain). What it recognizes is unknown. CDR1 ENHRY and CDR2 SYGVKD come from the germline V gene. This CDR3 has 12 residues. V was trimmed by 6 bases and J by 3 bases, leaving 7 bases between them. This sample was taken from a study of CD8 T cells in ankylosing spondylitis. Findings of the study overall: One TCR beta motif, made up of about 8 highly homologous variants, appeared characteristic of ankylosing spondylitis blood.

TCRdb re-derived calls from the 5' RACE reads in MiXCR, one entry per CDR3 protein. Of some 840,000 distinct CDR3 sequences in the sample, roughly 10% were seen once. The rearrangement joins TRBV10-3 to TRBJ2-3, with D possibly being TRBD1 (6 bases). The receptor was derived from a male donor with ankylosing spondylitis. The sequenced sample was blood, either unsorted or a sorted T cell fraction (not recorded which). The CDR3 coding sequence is TGTGCCATCAGAACAGGGACAGATACGCAGTATTTT. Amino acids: CAIRTGTDTQYF.